The clone carrying this T cell receptor beta chain was observed a few times. The study assigned cohorts using participant-reported clinical history. Two negative PCRs, clearance, or symptom resolution were required of recovered Cohort 3 donors. The sample originates from a study of blood T cell repertoires in COVID-19. The repertoire was sequenced with immunoSEQ multiplex PCR; TCRdb's copy has only in-frame clones and lacks some. The table includes some 400,000 clones, 89% detected once. Germline-derived CDR1 and CDR2 are SGHNT and YYREEE (reference sequence). Trimming at V came to 4 bases and at J to 11 bases, leaving 11 bases not matched to a gene. The CDR3 consists of 13 residues.

Source material: PBMCs or T cells enriched from blood (not recorded which). The chain recombines TRBV5-4 with TRBJ1-1; 7 bases are shared with TRBD1. This receptor was taken from a woman in her thirties who had recovered from COVID-19. CDR3 DNA sequence: TGTGCCAGCAGCGCCCGGGACAGTTATTTGGCTTTCTTT. As protein: CASSARDSYLAFF.